Presented here are 19 T cell receptor beta chains from one specimen sequenced in a study of control samples from healthy donors and cancer patients. Data came from immunoSEQ multiplex PCR; TCRdb stores just in-frame clones and leaves some out. Among fewer than 110,000 clones listed, 85% to 90% were seen once. The sample consisted of PBMCs. The receptors shown here come from a man aged 55 to 70 with lung cancer.

The chain carries TRBV7-2 and TRBJ2-2; D unclear. Trimming removed 4 bases at V and 0 bases at J, with 12 bases between. CDR1 and CDR2 from the germline V gene are SGHTA and FQGNSA. The CDR3 loop spans 16 amino acids. The DNA of the CDR3 is TGTGCCAGCAGCTCCACTCGTTTCGCGAACACCGGGGAGCTGTTTTTT. Translated, it gives CASSSTRFANTGELFF. Full variable domain (remainder filled in from reference TRBV7-2 and TRBJ2-2): GAGVSQSPSNKVTEKGKDVELRCDPISGHTALYWYRQSLGQGLEFLIYFQGNSAPDKSGLPSDRFSAERTGGSVSTLTIQRTQQEDSAVYLCASSSTRFANTGELFFGEGSRLTVL.

This chain joins TRBV3-1 (or the pseudogene TRBV3-2) and TRBJ2-1, with 7 bases lining up with TRBD2. There are 17 residues in the CDR3. Per germline, CDR1 LGHDT and CDR2 YNNKEL (reference sequence). V was clipped by 1 base and J by 4 bases; unmatched bases: 10. In DNA form, the CDR3 reads TGTGCCAGCAGCCAAGGTGGGGTGGGAGGGGTATACAATGAGCAGTTCTTC. This gives the protein CASSQGGVGGVYNEQFF.

The rearrangement links TRBV19 to TRBJ1-2, with 9 bases identical to TRBD1. Trimming removed 2 bases from V and 2 bases from J; junction bases left unmatched: 15. The CDR3 contains 19 residues. Germline lookup yields CDR1 LNHDA and CDR2 SQIVND (reference sequence). CDR3 amino acids: CASSINTGGRMSRNYGYTF. The CDR3 bases are TGTGCCAGTAGTATAAATACAGGGGGCAGAATGAGTAGGAACTATGGCTACACCTTC.

J is TRBJ1-2 and V is TRBV30; 8 nucleotides line up with TRBD1. After removal of 4 bases from V and 8 bases from J, the junction contained 9 bases not matched to a gene. Per germline, CDR1 GTSNPN and CDR2 SVGIG (reference sequence). CDR3 length: 13 amino acids. The CDR3 here is CAWTPGQAAGYTF. The CDR3 DNA reads as TGTGCCTGGACCCCGGGACAGGCGGCCGGCTACACCTTC.

The chain combines TRBV7-8 with TRBJ2-2; D might be TRBD1 or TRBD2, each matching 5 bases. With 2 bases removed from V and 4 bases from J, the gap between germline ends came to 17 bases. The CDR3 length is 17 residues. Germline CDR1 reads SGHVS; CDR2 reads FQNEAQ. The CDR3 protein is CASSLIEGRAITGELFF. The CDR3 nucleotides are TGTGCCAGCAGCTTAATTGAGGGCAGGGCCATCACCGGGGAGCTGTTTTTT.

The chain recombines TRBV4-1 with TRBJ1-3, with 9 bases identical to TRBD1. Unmatched junction bases numbered 8, after V lost 3 bases and J lost 2 bases. Germline V gene data show CDR1 as MGHRA and CDR2 as YSYEKL. The CDR3 contains 17 residues. This CDR3 is CASSQTEGQGAGNTIYF. The CDR3 DNA sequence: TGCGCCAGCAGCCAGACTGAGGGACAGGGAGCTGGAAACACCATATATTTT.

The chain employs TRBV4-1 and TRBJ1-1; TRBD1 matches at 7 bases. The CDR3 has 15 residues. Looked up from germline, CDR1 is MGHRA and CDR2 is YSYEKL. V was clipped by 3 bases and J by 3 bases; unmatched bases: 7. The CDR3 here is CASSQDFTGDTEAFF. The CDR3 DNA is TGCGCCAGCAGCCAGGATTTCACAGGGGACACTGAAGCTTTCTTT.

The chain employs TRBV6-5 and TRBJ1-2; D remains ambiguous. Germline V gene lookup returns CDR1 MNHEY and CDR2 SVGAGI. The V and J ends lost 0 bases and 5 bases respectively, with 10 bases between them. The CDR3 extends over 14 amino acids. Here the CDR3 reads CASSYSGGGYGYTF. DNA of the CDR3: TGTGCCAGCAGTTACTCGGGAGGAGGGTATGGCTACACCTTC.

The chain joins TRBV7-2 to TRBJ1-3, with D unresolved. This CDR3 spans 14 amino acids. Germline values: CDR1 SGHTA, CDR2 FQGNSA. V was clipped by 3 bases and J by 0 bases, with 6 bases between them. This chain's CDR3 is CASSFSPSGNTIYF. The CDR3 nucleotides are TGTGCCAGCAGCTTTTCCCCCTCTGGAAACACCATATATTTT.

The V and J genes are TRBV2 and TRBJ2-5; 7 nucleotides align to TRBD1. The junction had 5 bases not matched to a gene; V was cut back by 3 bases and J by 4 bases. Germline CDR1 is SNHLY and CDR2 is FYNNEI. The CDR3 runs 14 residues. The CDR3: CASSERTGVETQYF. In DNA form, the CDR3 reads TGTGCCAGCAGTGAGCGGACAGGAGTAGAGACCCAGTACTTC.

The CDR3 sequence: CASTKVGGFSYNEQFF. As DNA, the CDR3 is TGTGCCAGCACCAAGGTGGGGGGGTTCTCCTACAATGAGCAGTTCTTC. The chain carries TRBV11-2 and TRBJ2-1, with 7 positions matching TRBD2. V shed 7 bases, J shed 0 bases, and the junction held 9 bases outside the gene matches. Per germline, CDR1 SGHAT and CDR2 FQNNGV. CDR3 length: 16 amino acids. Together with reference TRBV11-2 and TRBJ2-1, the CDR3 gives the full variable domain: EAGVAQSPRYKIIEKRQSVAFWCNPISGHATLYWYQQILGQGPKLLIQFQNNGVVDDSQLPKDRFSAERLKGVDSTLKIQPAKLEDSAVYLCASTKVGGFSYNEQFFGPGTRLTVL.

The rearrangement joins TRBV5-1 to TRBJ1-1; TRBD1 matches at 9 bases. The CDR3 extends over 15 amino acids. Germline loops: CDR1 SGHRS, CDR2 YFSETQ. The V gene end was trimmed by 4 bases and the J gene end by 1 base; junction bases not matched to a gene: 5. The DNA of the CDR3 is TGCGCCAGCAGCGTACAGGGGGCTGGGAACACTGAAGCTTTCTTT. Encoded protein: CASSVQGAGNTEAFF.

The chain combines TRBV5-1 with TRBJ2-7; D gene ambiguous. There are 15 residues in the CDR3. Germline V CDR1 and CDR2: SGHRS, YFSETQ. V gave up 0 bases and J gave up 2 bases, with 12 bases separating them. CDR3 loop: CASSLGAGTTYEQYV. The CDR3 DNA reads as TGCGCCAGCAGCTTGGGGGCAGGAACCACCTACGAGCAGTACGTC.

In DNA form, the CDR3 reads TGTGCCAGCAGCAGAAGGGGGTCCGGGGAGCTGTTTTTT. The encoded protein is CASSRRGSGELFF. This rearrangement joins TRBV3-1 (or the pseudogene TRBV3-2) to TRBJ2-2, with a weak D call TRBD1 (6 bases). This CDR3 spans 13 amino acids. Germline values: CDR1 LGHDT, CDR2 YNNKEL (reference sequence). Trimming shortened V by 5 bases and J by 6 bases, and 10 bases separated the two germline ends.

This clone was observed a handful of times. The chain couples TRBV12-3 or TRBV12-4 to TRBJ1-2; D is unresolved. The CDR3 spans 13 residues. V gave up 7 bases and J gave up 5 bases, with 14 bases separating them. CDR3 in amino acids: CASTKREGYGYTF. In DNA form, the CDR3 reads TGTGCCAGCACCAAAAGAGAAGGGTATGGCTACACCTTC.

CDR3 sequence reads: CASSLATLHF. In DNA form, the CDR3 reads TGTGCCAGCAGCTTAGCAACCCTCCACTTT. V usage is TRBV7-9 and J usage is TRBJ1-6; D unresolved. Germline V gene lookup returns CDR1 SEHNR and CDR2 FQNEAQ (reference sequence). The V end was cut by 0 bases, the J end by 14 bases, with 2 bases between. This CDR3 contains 10 residues. The full variable domain, its missing parts supplied by reference TRBV7-9 and TRBJ1-6, is DTGVSQNPRHKITKRGQNVTFRCDPISEHNRLYWYRQTLGQGPEFLTYFQNEAQLEKSRLLSDRFSAERPKGSFSTLEIQRTEQGDSAMYLCASSLATLHFGNGTRLTVT.

The CDR3 spells CASTRTAGNEKLFF. CDR3 coding DNA: TGTGCCAGCACAAGGACAGCGGGTAATGAAAAACTGTTTTTT. This chain links TRBV6-5 with TRBJ1-4, with D possibly being TRBD1 (6 bases). The germline gives CDR1 MNHEY, CDR2 SVGAGI. V lost 7 bases, J lost 4 bases, and 13 bases lay in between. There are 14 residues in the CDR3.

This chain links TRBV21-1 with TRBJ1-1. TRBV21-1 corresponds to a pseudogene. CDR3 length equals 16 residues. CDR3 DNA sequence: TGTGCCAGCAGCAATAGGTCAGCTTGGGGTCACACTGAAGCTTTCTTT. Encoded protein: CASSNRSAWGHTEAFF.

The chain uses TRBV11-3 and TRBJ1-1, with D perhaps matching TRBD1 (6 bases). The V gene's germline CDR1 is SGHNT and CDR2 YENEEA. The CDR3 is 15 amino acids. Trimming stripped 2 bases from V and 0 bases from J, with 10 bases between. The CDR3 loop reads CASSLQGRLNTEAFF. The CDR3, as DNA: TGTGCCAGCAGCTTACAGGGGAGATTGAACACTGAAGCTTTCTTT.